A single sample gave rise to the 3 T cell receptor beta chains below, sequenced in a study of cytomegalovirus exposure and HLA in healthy donors. Both 60 Vbeta primers and 13 Jbeta primers went into the PCR. This table comes from immunoSEQ multiplex PCR, and its TCRdb copy is limited to in-frame clones, with some not included. The table shows about 200,000 clones, with roughly 74% occurring only once. The sample was PBMCs. These receptors were obtained from a woman in her thirties in good health and CMV-seropositive.

This chain joins TRBV19 and TRBJ2-2; 12 bases line up with TRBD2. Germline trimming cut 10 bases from V and 4 bases from J; bases unmatched to any gene: 7. Germline assignment: CDR1 LNHDA and CDR2 SQIVND (reference sequence). This CDR3 comprises 15 residues. Written as DNA, the CDR3 is TGTGCCACCAAAGGACTAGCGGGGCCCACCGGGGAGCTGTTTTTT. Protein sequence: CATKGLAGPTGELFF.

This clone was picked up one time. The chain is built from TRBV10-3 and TRBJ2-3; 10 bases are shared with TRBD2. Trimming removed 6 bases from V and 1 base from J; junction bases left unmatched: 10. The CDR3 consists of 17 residues. Germline CDR1 ENHRY, CDR2 SYGVKD. CDR3 loop: CAISLAGAALGTDTQYF. DNA of the CDR3: TGTGCCATCAGCCTAGCGGGAGCCGCGTTGGGCACAGATACGCAGTATTTT.

This sequence joins TRBV15 and TRBJ1-1, with 8 bases identical to TRBD1. CDR1 is LNHNV, CDR2 YYDKDF, per germline (reference sequence). The CDR3 loop spans 15 amino acids. The junction had 2 bases not matched to a gene; V was cut back by 2 bases and J by 0 bases. The chain's CDR3 is CATSRQQGVNTEAFF. The CDR3 DNA sequence: TGTGCCACCAGCAGACAACAGGGGGTGAACACTGAAGCTTTCTTT.